The source of this T cell receptor (beta chain) is a study of blood T cell repertoires in COVID-19. At the level of the study: T cells, B-cell-depleted T cells, or PBMCs provided the cDNA or gDNA that served as material.

A few counts support this clone. In the original workflow: Amplifying reference gene primers gave estimates of nucleated cell counts. The method was immunoSEQ multiplex PCR; TCRdb's version includes in-frame clones alone and lacks a portion of them. Clonal size and the V and J genes are those of that table, whereas D and trimming came from the DNA. The profile shows approximately 240,000 clones, 87% of them singletons. The CDR3 covers 14 residues. CDR1 is LGHDT and CDR2 is YNNKEL in the germline V gene (reference sequence). The germline V and J ends were trimmed by 5 bases and 7 bases, with 15 bases remaining between them.

Sequenced: peripheral blood. The chain couples TRBV3-1 (or the pseudogene TRBV3-2) to TRBJ1-5, with D possibly matching TRBD1 (5 bases). The sequence was collected from a woman under 30 who had recovered from COVID-19. The CDR3 DNA is TGTGCCAGCAGCGAGCACGCGAAGGGGCAGCCCCAGCATTTT. Translation gives CASSEHAKGQPQHF.